The clone carrying this T cell receptor beta chain came up a few times. Its specificity is not known. RNA transcripts served as the template for amplifying TCR beta CDR3 regions. With the HTBI primer set, the TCR CDR3 went through a first round of RT-PCR. TCRdb reanalysed the multiplex PCR reads using MiXCR and keeps one entry per CDR3 protein. The profile shows more than 550,000 distinct CDR3 sequences, around a sixth of them singletons. This sample was included in a study of T cells in Graves' hyperthyroidism and ophthalmopathy. Overall study: The authors collected peripheral blood at initial diagnosis, before any treatment. Study-wide results and limits: Peripheral blood also featured most of the thyroid clonotypes expanded above 0.001. Onset of ophthalmopathy came a median approximately 6 months after the model predicted it.

Diagnosis rested on symptoms, serum thyroxine and TRAb, thyroid ultrasound, and orbital computed tomography. This TCR derives from a woman aged 45-65 years with Graves' hyperthyroidism that later progressed to Graves' ophthalmopathy. The sample taken for sequencing was blood.

CDR3 bases: TGCGCCAGCTCAGAGGCAGGGGGCTGGATGAACACTGAAGCTTTCTTT. This encodes CASSEAGGWMNTEAFF. The genes are TRBV10-2 and TRBJ1-1, with 8 nucleotides matching TRBD1. Trimming at V came to 8 bases and at J to 0 bases, leaving 11 bases not matched to a gene. CDR3 size: 16 residues. Germline V CDR1 and CDR2: WSHSY, SAAADI.